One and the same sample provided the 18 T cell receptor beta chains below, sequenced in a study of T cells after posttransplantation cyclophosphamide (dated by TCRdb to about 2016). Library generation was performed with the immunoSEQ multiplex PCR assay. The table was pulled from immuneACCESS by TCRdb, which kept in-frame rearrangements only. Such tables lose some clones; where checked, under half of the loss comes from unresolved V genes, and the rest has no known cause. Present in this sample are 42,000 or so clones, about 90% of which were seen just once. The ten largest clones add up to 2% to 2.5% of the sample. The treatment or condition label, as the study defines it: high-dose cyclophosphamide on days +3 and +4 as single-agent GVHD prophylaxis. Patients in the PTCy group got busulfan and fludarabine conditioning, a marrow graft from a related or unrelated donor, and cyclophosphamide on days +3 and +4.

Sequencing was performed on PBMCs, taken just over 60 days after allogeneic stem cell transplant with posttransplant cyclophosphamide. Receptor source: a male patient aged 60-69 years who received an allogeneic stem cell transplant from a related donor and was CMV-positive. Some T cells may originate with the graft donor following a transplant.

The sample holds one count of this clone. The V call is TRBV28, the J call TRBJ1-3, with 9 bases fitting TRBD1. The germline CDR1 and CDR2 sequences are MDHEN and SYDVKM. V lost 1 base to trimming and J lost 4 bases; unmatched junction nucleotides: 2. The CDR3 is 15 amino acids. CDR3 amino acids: CASSLFGQGGNTIYF. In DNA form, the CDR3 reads TGTGCCAGCAGTTTATTCGGACAGGGGGGAAACACCATATATTTT. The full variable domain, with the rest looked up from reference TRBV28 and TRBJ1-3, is DVKVTQSSRYLVKRTGEKVFLECVQDMDHENMFWYRQDPGLGLRLIYFSYDVKMKEKGDIPEGYSVSREKKERFSLILESASTNQTSMYLCASSLFGQGGNTIYFGEGSWLTVV.

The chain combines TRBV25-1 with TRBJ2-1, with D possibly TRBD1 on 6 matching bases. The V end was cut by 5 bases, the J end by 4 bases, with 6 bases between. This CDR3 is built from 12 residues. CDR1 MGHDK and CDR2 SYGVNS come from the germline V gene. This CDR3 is CASSTGYNEQFF. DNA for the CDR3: TGTGCCAGCAGTACAGGGTACAATGAGCAGTTCTTC.

The CDR3, as DNA: TGTGCCAGCAGTTACTCTCGGGAGGCCCACGAGCAGTACGTC. This codes for CASSYSREAHEQYV. The chain recombines TRBV6-5 with TRBJ2-7; the match to TRBD2 covers 7 bases. CDR1 and CDR2 from the germline V gene are MNHEY and SVGAGI. The CDR3 loop spans 14 amino acids. With V trimmed by 0 bases and J by 5 bases, 4 bases remained unmatched.

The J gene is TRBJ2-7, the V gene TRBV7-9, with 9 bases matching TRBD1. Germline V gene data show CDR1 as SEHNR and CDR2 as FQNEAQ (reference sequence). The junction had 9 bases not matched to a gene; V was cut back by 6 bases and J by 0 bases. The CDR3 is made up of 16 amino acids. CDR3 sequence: CASSTTGGYRSYEQYF. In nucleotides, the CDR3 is TGTGCCAGCAGTACAACAGGGGGCTACCGCTCCTACGAGCAGTACTTC. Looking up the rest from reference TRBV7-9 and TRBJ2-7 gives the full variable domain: DTGVSQNPRHKITKRGQNVTFRCDPISEHNRLYWYRQTLGQGPEFLTYFQNEAQLEKSRLLSDRFSAERPKGSFSTLEIQRTEQGDSAMYLCASSTTGGYRSYEQYFGPGTRLTVT.

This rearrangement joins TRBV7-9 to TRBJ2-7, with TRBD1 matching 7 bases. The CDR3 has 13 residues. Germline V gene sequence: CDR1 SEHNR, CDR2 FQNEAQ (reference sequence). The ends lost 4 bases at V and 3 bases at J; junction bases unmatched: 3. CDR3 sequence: CASSSTGNYEQYV. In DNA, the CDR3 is TGTGCCAGCAGCTCGACAGGGAACTACGAGCAGTACGTC.

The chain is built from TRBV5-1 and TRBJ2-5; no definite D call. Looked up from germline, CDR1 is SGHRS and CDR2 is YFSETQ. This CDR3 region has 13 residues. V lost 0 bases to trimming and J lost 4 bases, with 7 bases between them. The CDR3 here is CASSLGVGETQYF. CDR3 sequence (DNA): TGCGCCAGCAGCTTGGGAGTTGGAGAGACCCAGTACTTC.

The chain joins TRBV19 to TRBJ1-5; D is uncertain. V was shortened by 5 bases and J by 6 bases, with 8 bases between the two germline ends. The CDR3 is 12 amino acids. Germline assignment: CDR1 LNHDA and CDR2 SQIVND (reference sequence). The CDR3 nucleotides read TGTGCCAGTAGTGTGGAGTCTCAGCCCCAGCATTTT. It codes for CASSVESQPQHF.

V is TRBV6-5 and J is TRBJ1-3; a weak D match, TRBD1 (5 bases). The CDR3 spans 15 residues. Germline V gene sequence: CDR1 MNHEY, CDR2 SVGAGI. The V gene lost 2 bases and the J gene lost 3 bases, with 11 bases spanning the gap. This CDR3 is CASSYADSRGNTIYF. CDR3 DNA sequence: TGTGCCAGCAGTTACGCAGACAGCCGTGGAAACACCATATATTTT.

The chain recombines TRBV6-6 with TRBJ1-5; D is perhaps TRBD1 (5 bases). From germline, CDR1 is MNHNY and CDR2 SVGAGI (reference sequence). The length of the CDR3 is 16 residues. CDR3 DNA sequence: TGTGCAACCACAGGTGGAGGGCCAGAGAGATCCCAGCCCCAGCATTTT. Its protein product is CATTGGGPERSQPQHF.

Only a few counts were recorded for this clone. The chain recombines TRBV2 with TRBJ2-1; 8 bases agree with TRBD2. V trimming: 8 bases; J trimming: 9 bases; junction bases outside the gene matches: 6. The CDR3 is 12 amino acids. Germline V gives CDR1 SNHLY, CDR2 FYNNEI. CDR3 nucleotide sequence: TGTGCCAGCTTCGGGACTAGTGGTGAGCAGTTCTTC. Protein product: CASFGTSGEQFF. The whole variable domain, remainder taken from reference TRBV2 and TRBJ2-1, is EPEVTQTPSHQVTQMGQEVILRCVPISNHLYFYWYRQILGQKVEFLVSFYNNEISEKSEIFDDQFSVERPDGSNFTLKIRSTKLEDSAMYFCASFGTSGEQFFGPGTRLTVL.

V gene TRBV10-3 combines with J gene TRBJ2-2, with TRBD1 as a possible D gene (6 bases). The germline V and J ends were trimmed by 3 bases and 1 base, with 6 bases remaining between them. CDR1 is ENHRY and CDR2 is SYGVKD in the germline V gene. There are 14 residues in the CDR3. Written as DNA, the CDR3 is TGTGCCATCAGTGAACAGGGGAACACCGGGGAGCTGTTTTTT. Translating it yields CAISEQGNTGELFF.

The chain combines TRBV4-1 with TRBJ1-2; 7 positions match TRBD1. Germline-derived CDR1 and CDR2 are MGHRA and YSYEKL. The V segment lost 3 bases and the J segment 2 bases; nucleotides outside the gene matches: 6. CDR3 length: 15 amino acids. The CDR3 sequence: CASSQGQGGNYGYTF. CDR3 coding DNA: TGCGCCAGCAGCCAGGGGCAGGGGGGAAACTATGGCTACACCTTC.

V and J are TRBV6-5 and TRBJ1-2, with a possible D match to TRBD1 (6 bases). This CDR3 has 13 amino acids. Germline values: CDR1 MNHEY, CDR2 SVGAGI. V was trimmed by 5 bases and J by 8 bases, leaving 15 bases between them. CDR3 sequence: CASSLGQIYGYTF. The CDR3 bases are TGTGCCAGCAGTCTAGGACAGATCTACGGCTACACCTTC.

The CDR3 reads CASSFRQGVTDTQYF. The CDR3 DNA reads as TGTGCCAGCAGTTTTAGGCAGGGGGTTACAGATACGCAGTATTTT. The chain joins TRBV27 to TRBJ2-3; 7 bases fit TRBD1. Germline CDR1 is MNHEY and CDR2 is SMNVEV (reference sequence). This CDR3 has 15 residues. Unmatched junction bases numbered 6, after V lost 3 bases and J lost 3 bases.

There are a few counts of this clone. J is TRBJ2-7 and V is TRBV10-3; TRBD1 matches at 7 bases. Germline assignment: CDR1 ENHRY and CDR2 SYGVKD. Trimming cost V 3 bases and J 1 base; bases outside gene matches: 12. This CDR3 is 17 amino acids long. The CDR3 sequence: CAISDSLNRGYSYEQYV. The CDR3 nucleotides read TGTGCCATCAGTGATTCCCTGAACAGGGGTTATTCCTACGAGCAGTACGTC.

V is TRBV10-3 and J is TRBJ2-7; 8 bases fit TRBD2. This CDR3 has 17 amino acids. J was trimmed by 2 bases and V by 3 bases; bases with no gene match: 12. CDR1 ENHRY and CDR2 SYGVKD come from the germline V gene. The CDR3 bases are TGTGCCATCAGTGATTTGGCGGGGGGCGGAATTACCTACGAGCAGTACTTC. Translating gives CAISDLAGGGITYEQYF.

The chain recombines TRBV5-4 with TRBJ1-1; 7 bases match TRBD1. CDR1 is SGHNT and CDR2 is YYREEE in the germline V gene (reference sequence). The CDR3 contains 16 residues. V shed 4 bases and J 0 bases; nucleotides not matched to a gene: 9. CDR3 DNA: TGTGCCAGCAGCCTGGGCGGGACAGACATGAACACTGAAGCTTTCTTT. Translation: CASSLGGTDMNTEAFF.

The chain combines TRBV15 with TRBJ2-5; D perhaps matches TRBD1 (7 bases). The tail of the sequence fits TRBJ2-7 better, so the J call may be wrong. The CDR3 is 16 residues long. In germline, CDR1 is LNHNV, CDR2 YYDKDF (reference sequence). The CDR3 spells CATSRDVAGGSYEQYF. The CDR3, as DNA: TGTGCCACCAGCAGAGATGTGGCAGGGGGGTCCTACGAGCAGTACTTC.